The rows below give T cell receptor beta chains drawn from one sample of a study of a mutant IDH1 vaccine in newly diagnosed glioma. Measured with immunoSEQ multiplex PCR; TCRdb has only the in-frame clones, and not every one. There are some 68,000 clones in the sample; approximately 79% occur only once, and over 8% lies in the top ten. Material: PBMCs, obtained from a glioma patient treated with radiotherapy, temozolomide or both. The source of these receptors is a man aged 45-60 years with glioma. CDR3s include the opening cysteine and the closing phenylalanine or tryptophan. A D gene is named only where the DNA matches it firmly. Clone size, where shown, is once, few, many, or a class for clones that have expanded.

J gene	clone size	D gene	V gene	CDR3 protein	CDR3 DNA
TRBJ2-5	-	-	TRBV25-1	CASSRRTGETQYF	TGTGCCAGCAGTAGACGGACTGGGGAGACCCAGTACTTC
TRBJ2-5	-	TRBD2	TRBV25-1	CASANLGGEQTQYF	TGTGCCAGCGCAAACCTGGGGGGGGAGCAGACCCAGTACTTC
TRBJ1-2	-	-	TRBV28	CASSRPPVQINYGYTF	TGTGCCAGCAGTCGGCCGCCGGTACAGATTAACTATGGCTACACCTTC
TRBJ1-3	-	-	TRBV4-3	CASSQETATFSGNTIYF	TGCGCCAGCAGCCAAGAGACAGCGACGTTCTCTGGAAACACCATATATTTT
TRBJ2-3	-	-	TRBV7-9	CASGDTQYF	TGTGCCAGCGGAGATACGCAGTATTTT
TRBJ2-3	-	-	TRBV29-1	CSVEDQRINTQYF	TGCAGCGTTGAAGATCAAAGGATAAATACGCAGTATTTT
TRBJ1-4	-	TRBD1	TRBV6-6	CASSYGTGLEKLFF	TGTGCCAGCAGTTACGGGACAGGTTTAGAAAAACTGTTTTTT
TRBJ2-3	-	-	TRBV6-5	CASSWDITDTQYF	TGTGCCAGCAGCTGGGACATCACAGATACGCAGTATTTT
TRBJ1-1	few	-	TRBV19	CASSGRYSTEAFF	TGTGCCAGTAGTGGCCGGTACAGCACTGAAGCTTTCTTT
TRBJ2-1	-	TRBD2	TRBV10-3	CAISGVGLADSYNEQFF	TGTGCCATCAGTGGTGTGGGACTAGCGGACTCCTACAATGAGCAGTTCTTC
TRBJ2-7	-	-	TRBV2	CASSGLYEQYF	TGTGCCAGCAGTGGCCTCTACGAGCAGTACTTC
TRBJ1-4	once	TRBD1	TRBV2	CASSETGRGEKLFF	TGTGCCAGCAGTGAGACAGGGCGGGGGGAAAAACTGTTTTTT
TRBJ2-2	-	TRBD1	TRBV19	CASNRGTANTGELFF	TGTGCCAGTAATCGAGGGACAGCGAACACCGGGGAGCTGTTTTTT
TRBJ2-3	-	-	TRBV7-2	CASSSQRDTQYF	TGTGCCAGCAGCTCACAGCGGGATACGCAGTATTTT
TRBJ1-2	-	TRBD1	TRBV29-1	CSVDEGARGYTF	TGCAGCGTTGATGAGGGGGCACGTGGCTACACCTTC
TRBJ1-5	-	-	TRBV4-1	CASSQNQLGPQHF	TGCGCCAGCAGCCAAAACCAACTAGGGCCCCAGCATTTT
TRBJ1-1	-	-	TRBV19	CASRVGSTEAFF	TGTGCCAGTCGGGTAGGGAGCACTGAAGCTTTCTTT
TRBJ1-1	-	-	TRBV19	CASSPDRARRQAFF	TGTGCCAGTAGCCCTGACCGGGCTCGGAGGCAAGCTTTCTTT
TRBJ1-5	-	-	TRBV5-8	CASSSYSNQPQHF	TGTGCCAGCAGCTCCTATAGCAATCAGCCCCAGCATTTT
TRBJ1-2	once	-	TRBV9	CASSAGPYGYTF	TGTGCCAGCAGCGCCGGGCCCTATGGCTACACCTTC
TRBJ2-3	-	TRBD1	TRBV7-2	CASSPQGAGTDTQYF	TGTGCCAGCAGCCCGCAGGGGGCCGGGACAGATACGCAGTATTTT
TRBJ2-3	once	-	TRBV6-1	CASARGTDTQYF	TGTGCCAGCGCCCGGGGGACAGATACGCAGTATTTT
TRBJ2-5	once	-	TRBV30	CAWSRGIAETQYF	TGTGCCTGGAGTCGGGGGATAGCAGAGACCCAGTACTTC
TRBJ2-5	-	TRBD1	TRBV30	CAWRGPGQGGETQYF	TGTGCCTGGAGGGGCCCGGGACAGGGAGGGGAGACCCAGTACTTC
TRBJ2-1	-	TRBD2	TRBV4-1	CASSQDPRLAGVKEQFF	TGCGCCAGCAGCCAAGATCCGAGACTAGCGGGGGTTAAAGAGCAGTTCTTC
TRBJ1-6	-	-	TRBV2	CASSSTASYSPLHF	TGTGCCAGCAGTAGCACAGCGAGTTATTCACCCCTCCACTTT
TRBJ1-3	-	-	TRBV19	CASSISGGPSGNTIYF	TGTGCCAGTAGTATTAGTGGGGGCCCCTCTGGAAACACCATATATTTT
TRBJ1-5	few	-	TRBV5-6	CASSRGGAQPQHF	TGTGCCAGCAGCCGGGGTGGGGCTCAGCCCCAGCATTTT
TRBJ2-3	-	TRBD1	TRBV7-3	CASSLSGGRNTQYF	TGTGCCAGCAGCTTATCAGGGGGTCGGAATACGCAGTATTTT
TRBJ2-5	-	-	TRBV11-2	CASSLAGGGAAETQYF	TGTGCCAGCAGCTTAGCAGGTGGGGGGGCGGCGGAGACCCAGTACTTC
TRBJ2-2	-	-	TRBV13	CASSPRPGELFF	TGTGCCAGCAGCCCCCGACCCGGGGAGCTGTTTTTT
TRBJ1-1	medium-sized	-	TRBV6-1	CASGVGLTNTEAFF	TGTGCCAGCGGGGTTGGACTGACGAACACTGAAGCTTTCTTT
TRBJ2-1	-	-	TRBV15	CATSRDTGNEQFF	TGTGCCACCAGCAGAGATACAGGGAATGAGCAGTTCTTC
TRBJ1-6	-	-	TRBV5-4	CASSSTRNNSPLHF	TGTGCCAGCAGCTCGACACGTAATAATTCACCCCTCCACTTT
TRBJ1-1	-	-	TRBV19	CATGEGDTEAFF	TGTGCCACCGGGGAGGGGGACACTGAAGCTTTCTTT
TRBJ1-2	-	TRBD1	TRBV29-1	CSAAGGSIYGYTF	TGCAGCGCCGCAGGGGGCTCCATCTATGGCTACACCTTC
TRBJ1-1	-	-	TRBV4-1	CASSQNAKTVEAFF	TGCGCCAGCAGCCAGAACGCTAAGACAGTAGAAGCTTTCTTT
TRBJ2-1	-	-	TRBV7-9	CASSFARLNEQFF	TGTGCCAGCAGCTTCGCCCGGCTCAATGAGCAGTTCTTC
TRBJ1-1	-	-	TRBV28	CASSLSPGSTTEAFF	TGTGCCAGCAGTTTATCCCCCGGTTCGACCACTGAAGCTTTCTTT
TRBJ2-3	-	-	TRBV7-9	CASTYVGGFTDTQYF	TGTGCCAGCACCTATGTAGGGGGGTTCACAGATACGCAGTATTTT
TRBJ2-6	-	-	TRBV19	CASSPPGTPSSGANVLTF	TGTGCCAGTAGCCCACCCGGGACACCAAGCTCTGGGGCCAACGTCCTGACTTTC
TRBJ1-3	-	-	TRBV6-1	CASSSSYSGNTIYF	TGTGCCAGCAGTAGTTCGTATTCTGGAAACACCATATATTTT
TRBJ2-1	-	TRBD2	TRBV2	CASSIAGGHNEQFF	TGTGCCAGCAGTATAGCGGGGGGTCACAATGAGCAGTTCTTC
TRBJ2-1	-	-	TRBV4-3	CASSLDSFYNEQFF	TGCGCCAGCAGCCTGGACAGTTTCTACAATGAGCAGTTCTTC
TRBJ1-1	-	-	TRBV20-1	CSASPDVRAFF	TGCAGTGCTAGTCCCGACGTGAGGGCTTTCTTT
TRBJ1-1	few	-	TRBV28	CASSPDRINTEAFF	TGTGCCAGCAGTCCCGACAGGATAAACACTGAAGCTTTCTTT
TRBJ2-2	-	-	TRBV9	CASSVEQAWGELFF	TGTGCCAGCAGCGTAGAACAGGCCTGGGGGGAGCTGTTTTTT
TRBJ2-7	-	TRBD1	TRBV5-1	CASSLGTGGSLWEQYF	TGCGCCAGCAGCTTGGGAACAGGGGGTTCCCTTTGGGAGCAGTACTTC
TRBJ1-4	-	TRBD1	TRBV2	CASSPLQGPFRSEKLFF	TGTGCCAGCAGTCCTCTACAGGGGCCTTTCAGAAGTGAAAAACTGTTTTTT
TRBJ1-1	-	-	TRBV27	CASSPEGRGMNTEAFF	TGTGCCAGCAGTCCCGAGGGCAGGGGTATGAACACTGAAGCTTTCTTT
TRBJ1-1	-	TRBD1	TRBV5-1	CASSASGTGGGTEAFF	TGCGCCAGCAGCGCTTCTGGGACAGGGGGAGGCACTGAAGCTTTCTTT
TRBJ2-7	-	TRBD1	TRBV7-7	CASSPTGNRYEQYF	TGTGCTAGCAGCCCGACAGGGAATCGCTACGAGCAGTACTTC
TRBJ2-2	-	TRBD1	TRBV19	CASNPGTGVAGELFF	TGTGCCAGTAATCCCGGGACAGGGGTCGCCGGGGAGCTGTTTTTT
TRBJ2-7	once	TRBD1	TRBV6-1	CASRASGQVYEQYF	TGTGCCAGCAGGGCCTCGGGACAGGTATACGAGCAGTACTTC
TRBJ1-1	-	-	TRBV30	CAWGGEAFF	TGTGCCTGGGGAGGGGAAGCTTTCTTT
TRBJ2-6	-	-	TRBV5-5	CASSLRTSGANVLTF	TGTGCCAGCAGCTTGAGGACCTCTGGGGCCAACGTCCTGACTTTC
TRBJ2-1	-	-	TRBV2	CASRLLGGNEQFF	TGTGCCAGCAGGCTACTAGGCGGAAATGAGCAGTTCTTC
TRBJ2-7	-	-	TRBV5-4	CASSLNAGEDEQYF	TGTGCCAGCAGCTTGAACGCCGGAGAGGACGAGCAGTACTTC
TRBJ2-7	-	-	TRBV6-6	CASNLDGSSYEQYF	TGTGCCAGCAACCTAGACGGGAGCTCCTACGAGCAGTACTTC